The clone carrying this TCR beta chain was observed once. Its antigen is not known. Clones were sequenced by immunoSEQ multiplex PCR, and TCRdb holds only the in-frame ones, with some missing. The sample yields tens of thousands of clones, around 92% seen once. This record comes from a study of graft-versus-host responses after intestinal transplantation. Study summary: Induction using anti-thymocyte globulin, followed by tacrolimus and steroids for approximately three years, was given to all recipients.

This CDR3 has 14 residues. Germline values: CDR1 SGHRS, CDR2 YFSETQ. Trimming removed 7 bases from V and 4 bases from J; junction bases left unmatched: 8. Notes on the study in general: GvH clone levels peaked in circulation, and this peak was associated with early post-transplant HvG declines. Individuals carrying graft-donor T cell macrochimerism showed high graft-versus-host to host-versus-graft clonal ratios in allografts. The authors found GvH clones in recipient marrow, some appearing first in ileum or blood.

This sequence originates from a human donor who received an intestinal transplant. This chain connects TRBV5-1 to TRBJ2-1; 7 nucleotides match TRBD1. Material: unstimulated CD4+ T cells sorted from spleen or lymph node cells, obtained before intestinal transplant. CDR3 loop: CASHDRAPYNEQFF. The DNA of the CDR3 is TGCGCCAGCCATGACAGGGCCCCTTACAATGAGCAGTTCTTC.